The 17 T cell receptor beta chains below all came from one sample that was sequenced in a study of shared clonotypes between healthy human individuals. Produced via immunoSEQ multiplex PCR; TCRdb's table is partial and in-frame only. The sample includes approximately 330,000 clones, about 73% of them seen just once. Sequenced input: memory CD4+ T cells sorted from blood. Subset meaning: CD45RA-negative fraction. These receptors originate from a young man in good health.

This clone was counted ten times or more. Other nucleotide sequences in the sample specify the same CDR3. CDR3 protein: CASSLDRYEQYF. In DNA form, the CDR3 reads TGTGCCAGCAGCTTAGATAGGTACGAGCAGTACTTC. The chain has TRBV11-2 and TRBJ2-7; D call uncertain. The V and J ends lost 0 bases and 4 bases respectively, with 4 bases between them. Germline V CDR1 and CDR2: SGHAT, FQNNGV. CDR3 length: 12 residues.

This rearrangement joins TRBV10-3 to TRBJ1-4, with TRBD1 as a possible D gene (6 bases). The CDR3 runs to 13 residues. CDR1 and CDR2 (germline): ENHRY, SYGVKD. V lost 4 bases, J lost 4 bases, and 7 bases lay in between. CDR3 residues: CAISGGLNEKLFF. For the CDR3, the DNA is TGTGCCATCAGTGGGGGGCTTAATGAAAAACTGTTTTTT.

The chain combines TRBV6-6 with TRBJ1-2; TRBD1 aligns across 7 bases. V shed 2 bases and J 4 bases; nucleotides not matched to a gene: 4. The CDR3 length is 14 residues. The germline V gene encodes CDR1 MNHNY and CDR2 SVGAGI (reference sequence). The CDR3 is CASSYGGGGYGYTF. The CDR3 DNA reads TGTGCCAGCAGTTACGGAGGGGGCGGCTATGGCTACACCTTC.

The V and J genes are TRBV7-2 and TRBJ2-7, with a weak D call TRBD2 (6 bases). The CDR3 is 14 residues long. V was trimmed by 4 bases and J by 4 bases, leaving 14 bases between them. CDR1 is SGHTA, CDR2 FQGNSA, per germline. The DNA of the CDR3 is TGTGCCAGCAGCTCCTATGGTCGGGGGTACGAGCAGTACTTC. Protein: CASSSYGRGYEQYF. Supplemented by reference TRBV7-2 and TRBJ2-7, the full variable domain reads GAGVSQSPSNKVTEKGKDVELRCDPISGHTALYWYRQSLGQGLEFLIYFQGNSAPDKSGLPSDRFSAERTGGSVSTLTIQRTQQEDSAVYLCASSSYGRGYEQYFGPGTRLTVT.

The chain links TRBV5-1 to TRBJ2-1; D remains ambiguous. Trimming cost V 2 bases and J 7 bases, with 10 bases left between them. The CDR3 extends over 13 amino acids. Germline values: CDR1 SGHRS, CDR2 YFSETQ. The chain's CDR3 is CASSFDQVNEQFF. Written as DNA, the CDR3 is TGCGCCAGCAGCTTTGATCAAGTAAATGAGCAGTTCTTC. The full variable domain, its missing parts supplied by reference TRBV5-1 and TRBJ2-1, is KAGVTQTPRYLIKTRGQQVTLSCSPISGHRSVSWYQQTPGQGLQFLFEYFSETQRNKGNFPGRFSGRQFSNSRSEMNVSTLELGDSALYLCASSFDQVNEQFFGPGTRLTVL.

This clone was counted between two and nine times. The chain carries TRBV18 and TRBJ2-1, with 11 bases that match TRBD1. CDR3 length: 14 residues. CDR1 and CDR2 (germline): KGHSH, LQKENI. V was pared by 4 bases and J by 8 bases, with 4 bases of the junction left unmatched. The CDR3 nucleotides read TGTGCCAGCTCACTTGGGACAGGGGGGGATGAGCAGTTCTTC. Translated, it gives CASSLGTGGDEQFF.

A few counts support this clone. The J gene is TRBJ2-5, the V gene TRBV5-1; the D is unclear. This CDR3 has 14 residues. Trimming cost V 1 base and J 3 bases, with 10 bases left between them. Germline assignment: CDR1 SGHRS and CDR2 YFSETQ. This CDR3 is CASSLSSVKETQYF. CDR3 bases: TGCGCCAGCAGCTTGTCGTCCGTTAAAGAGACCCAGTACTTC.

This chain links TRBV19 with TRBJ2-1; TRBD2 aligns across 12 bases. This CDR3 comprises 14 residues. Unmatched junction bases numbered 3, after V lost 5 bases and J lost 7 bases. Germline assignment: CDR1 LNHDA and CDR2 SQIVND (reference sequence). CDR3 sequence reads: CASSWTSGTNEQFF. The DNA of the CDR3 is TGTGCCAGTAGTTGGACTAGCGGGACTAATGAGCAGTTCTTC.

This chain connects TRBV15 to TRBJ2-7, with D perhaps matching TRBD1 or TRBD2 (5 bases each). The CDR3 is 16 residues long. V was shortened by 2 bases and J by 2 bases, with 16 bases between the two germline ends. Per germline, CDR1 LNHNV and CDR2 YYDKDF (reference sequence). In nucleotides, the CDR3 is TGTGCCACCAGCAGACAAACCGGGACCGCAACCTACGAGCAGTACTTC. Translating it yields CATSRQTGTATYEQYF.

This chain uses TRBV30 with TRBJ1-1; D is ambiguous. The CDR3 length is 12 residues. The V end was cut by 7 bases, the J end by 1 base, with 10 bases between. Per germline, CDR1 GTSNPN and CDR2 SVGIG (reference sequence). In DNA form, the CDR3 reads TGTGCCTTTTCGGGCTCGAACACTGAAGCTTTCTTT. As protein: CAFSGSNTEAFF.

CDR3 amino acids: CASSLTFDLLISYEQYF. DNA for the CDR3: TGTGCCAGCAGCCTAACTTTCGACTTGTTGATCTCCTACGAGCAGTACTTC. J is TRBJ2-7 and V is TRBV28; D unclear. Germline V lookup: CDR1 MDHEN, CDR2 SYDVKM. The CDR3 spans 17 residues. The V end lost 6 bases, the J end lost 0 bases, and 21 bases lay between the germline ends.

This chain uses TRBV18 with TRBJ1-5; D is undetermined. The V end lost 2 bases, the J end lost 3 bases, and 14 bases lay between the germline ends. The length of the CDR3 is 16 residues. Germline assignment: CDR1 KGHSH and CDR2 LQKENI. The CDR3 sequence: CASSPYAGRNNQPQHF. The CDR3 DNA is TGTGCCAGCTCACCATATGCAGGCCGAAACAATCAGCCCCAGCATTTT.

The V and J genes are TRBV7-9 and TRBJ2-2, with a possible D match to TRBD1 (6 bases). This CDR3 comprises 13 residues. V shed 9 bases and J shed 1 base, with 9 bases lying between them. CDR1 SEHNR and CDR2 FQNEAQ come from the germline V gene (reference sequence). CDR3 nucleotides: TGTGCCAGTCTACAGGGGAACACCGGGGAGCTGTTTTTT. The encoded protein is CASLQGNTGELFF. The full variable domain, rest sourced from reference TRBV7-9 and TRBJ2-2, is DTGVSQNPRHKITKRGQNVTFRCDPISEHNRLYWYRQTLGQGPEFLTYFQNEAQLEKSRLLSDRFSAERPKGSFSTLEIQRTEQGDSAMYLCASLQGNTGELFFGEGSRLTVL.

The rearrangement joins TRBV7-6 to TRBJ2-2; D not certain. The V gene's germline CDR1 is SGHVS and CDR2 FNYEAQ. This CDR3 region has 14 residues. V was pared by 1 base and J by 7 bases, with 10 bases between. The CDR3 protein is CASSLDRNLGELFF. For the CDR3, the DNA is TGTGCCAGCAGCTTAGATAGAAACCTCGGGGAGCTGTTTTTT. Full variable domain (missing parts from reference TRBV7-6 and TRBJ2-2): GAGVSQSPRYKVTKRGQDVALRCDPISGHVSLYWYRQALGQGPEFLTYFNYEAQQDKSGLPNDRFSAERPEGSISTLTIQRTEQRDSAMYRCASSLDRNLGELFFGEGSRLTVL.

This sequence joins TRBV5-1 and TRBJ2-7, with 10 bases identical to TRBD1. Per the germline V gene, CDR1 is SGHRS and CDR2 is YFSETQ. The CDR3 extends over 15 amino acids. V was pared by 3 bases and J by 6 bases, with 9 bases of the junction left unmatched. Written as DNA, the CDR3 is TGCGCCAGCAGCTCGGATCGACAGGGGGCGCCCGAGCAGTACTTC. Residues: CASSSDRQGAPEQYF.

The CDR3 sequence is CADLGLAGYNEQFF. The CDR3 bases are TGTGCAGATCTAGGACTAGCGGGTTACAATGAGCAGTTCTTC. The V call is TRBV12-2, the J call TRBJ2-1; the listed D gene, TRBD2, was not tested against the DNA. TRBV12-2 has pseudogene status. The CDR3 consists of 14 residues.

CDR3 in amino acids: CAASREGTGELFF. In DNA, the CDR3 is TGTGCCGCGTCCCGGGAGGGAACCGGGGAGCTGTTTTTT. The gene calls are TRBV2 and TRBJ2-2; 8 nucleotides align to TRBD2. CDR3 length: 13 residues. The junction had 7 bases not matched to a gene; V was cut back by 11 bases and J by 5 bases. Germline CDR1 and CDR2: SNHLY and FYNNEI.